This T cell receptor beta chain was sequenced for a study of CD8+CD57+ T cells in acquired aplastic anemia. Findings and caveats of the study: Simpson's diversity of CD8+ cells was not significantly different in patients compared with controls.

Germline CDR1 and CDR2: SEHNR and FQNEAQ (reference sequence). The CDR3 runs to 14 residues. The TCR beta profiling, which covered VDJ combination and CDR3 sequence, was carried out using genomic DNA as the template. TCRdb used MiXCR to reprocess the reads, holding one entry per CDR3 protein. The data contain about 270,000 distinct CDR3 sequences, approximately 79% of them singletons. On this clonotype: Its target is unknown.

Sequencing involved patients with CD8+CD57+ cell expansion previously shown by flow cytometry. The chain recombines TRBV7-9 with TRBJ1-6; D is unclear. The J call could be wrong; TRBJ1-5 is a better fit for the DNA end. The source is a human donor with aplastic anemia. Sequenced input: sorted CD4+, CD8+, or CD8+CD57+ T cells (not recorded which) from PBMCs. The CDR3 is CASSLAGGLATQHF. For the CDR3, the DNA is TGTGCCAGCAGCTTAGCGGGAGGACTTGCTACCCAGCATTTT.